This T cell receptor beta chain was profiled in a study of early T cells in non-severe SARS-CoV-2 infection. TCRdb passed the 5' RACE reads through MiXCR, listing each CDR3 protein once. The sample has about 100,000 distinct CDR3 sequences; around 10% are singletons. This clonotype was detected only a few times. The CDR3 spans 14 residues. Per germline, CDR1 SGHTA and CDR2 FQGNSA. The ends lost 5 bases at V and 4 bases at J; junction bases unmatched: 5. The TCR originated in an adult who was a healthcare worker with PCR-confirmed SARS-CoV-2 infection or an uninfected control (not recorded which). Sequencing used whole blood. This chain joins TRBV7-2 and TRBJ2-3, with 8 bases matching TRBD1. The CDR3 is CASSIWTGPDTQYF. For the CDR3, the DNA is TGTGCCAGCAGCATATGGACAGGGCCAGATACGCAGTATTTT.